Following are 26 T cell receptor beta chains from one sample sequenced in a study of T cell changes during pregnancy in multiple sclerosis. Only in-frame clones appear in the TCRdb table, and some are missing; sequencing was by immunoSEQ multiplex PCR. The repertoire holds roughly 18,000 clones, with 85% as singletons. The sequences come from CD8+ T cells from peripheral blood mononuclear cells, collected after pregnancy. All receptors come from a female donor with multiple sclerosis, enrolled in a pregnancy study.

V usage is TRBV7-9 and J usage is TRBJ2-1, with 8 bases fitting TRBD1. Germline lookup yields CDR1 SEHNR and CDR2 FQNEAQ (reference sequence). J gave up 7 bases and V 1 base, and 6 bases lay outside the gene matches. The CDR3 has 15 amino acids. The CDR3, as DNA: TGTGCCAGCAGCTTAGAAGGACAGGGTCCAAATGAGCAGTTCTTC. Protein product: CASSLEGQGPNEQFF. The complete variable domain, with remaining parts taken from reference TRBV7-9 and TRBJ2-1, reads DTGVSQNPRHKITKRGQNVTFRCDPISEHNRLYWYRQTLGQGPEFLTYFQNEAQLEKSRLLSDRFSAERPKGSFSTLEIQRTEQGDSAMYLCASSLEGQGPNEQFFGPGTRLTVL.

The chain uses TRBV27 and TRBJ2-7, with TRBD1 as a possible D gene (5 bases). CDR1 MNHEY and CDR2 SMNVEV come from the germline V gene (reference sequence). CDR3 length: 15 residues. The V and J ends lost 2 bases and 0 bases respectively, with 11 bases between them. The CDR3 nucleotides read TGTGCCAGCAGTTTAGCGGCTGACAGCTCCTACGAGCAGTACTTC. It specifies CASSLAADSSYEQYF.

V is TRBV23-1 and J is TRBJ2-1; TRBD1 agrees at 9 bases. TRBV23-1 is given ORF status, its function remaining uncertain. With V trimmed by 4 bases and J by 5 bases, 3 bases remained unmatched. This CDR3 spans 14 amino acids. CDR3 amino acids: CASSRQGVDNEQFF. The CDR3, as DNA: TGCGCCAGCAGTCGACAGGGGGTGGACAATGAGCAGTTCTTC.

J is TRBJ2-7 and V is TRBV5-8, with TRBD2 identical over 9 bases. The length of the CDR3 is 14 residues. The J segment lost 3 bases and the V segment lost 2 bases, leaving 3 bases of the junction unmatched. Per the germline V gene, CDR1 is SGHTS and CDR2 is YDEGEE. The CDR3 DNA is TGTGCCAGCAGCTTTCCTAGCGGGATCTACGAGCAGTACTTC. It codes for CASSFPSGIYEQYF.

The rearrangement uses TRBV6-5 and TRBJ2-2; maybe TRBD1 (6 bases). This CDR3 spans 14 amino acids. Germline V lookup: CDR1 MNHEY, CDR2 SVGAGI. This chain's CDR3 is CATRGSQNTGELFF. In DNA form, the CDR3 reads TGTGCAACCAGGGGAAGCCAGAACACCGGGGAGCTGTTTTTT.

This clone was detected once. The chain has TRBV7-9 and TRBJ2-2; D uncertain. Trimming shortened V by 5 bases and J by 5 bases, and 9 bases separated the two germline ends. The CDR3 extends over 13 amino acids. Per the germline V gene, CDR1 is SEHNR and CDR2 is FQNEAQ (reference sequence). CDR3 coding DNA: TGTGCCAGCAGCCCGAGCGAAACCGGGGAGCTGTTTTTT. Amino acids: CASSPSETGELFF.

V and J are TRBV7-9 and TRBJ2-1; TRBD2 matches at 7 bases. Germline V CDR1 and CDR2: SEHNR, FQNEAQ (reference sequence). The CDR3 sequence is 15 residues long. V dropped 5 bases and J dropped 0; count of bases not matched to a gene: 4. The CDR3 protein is CASSPSGSSYNEQFF. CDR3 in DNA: TGTGCCAGCAGCCCTAGCGGTAGCTCCTACAATGAGCAGTTCTTC.

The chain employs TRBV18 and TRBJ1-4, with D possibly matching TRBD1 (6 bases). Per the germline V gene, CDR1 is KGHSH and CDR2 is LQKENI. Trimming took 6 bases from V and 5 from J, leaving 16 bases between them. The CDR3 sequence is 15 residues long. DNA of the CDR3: TGTGCCAGCTCGGCCGGGACATGGGACAATGAAAAACTGTTTTTT. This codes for CASSAGTWDNEKLFF.

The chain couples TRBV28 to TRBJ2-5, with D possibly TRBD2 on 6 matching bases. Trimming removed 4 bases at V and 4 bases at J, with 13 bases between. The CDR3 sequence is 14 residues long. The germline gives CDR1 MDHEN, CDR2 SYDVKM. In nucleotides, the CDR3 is TGTGCCAGCAGTTCCCGAGATAGCGGAGAGACCCAGTACTTC. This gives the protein CASSSRDSGETQYF. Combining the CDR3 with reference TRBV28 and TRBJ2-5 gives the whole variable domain DVKVTQSSRYLVKRTGEKVFLECVQDMDHENMFWYRQDPGLGLRLIYFSYDVKMKEKGDIPEGYSVSREKKERFSLILESASTNQTSMYLCASSSRDSGETQYFGPGTRLLVL.

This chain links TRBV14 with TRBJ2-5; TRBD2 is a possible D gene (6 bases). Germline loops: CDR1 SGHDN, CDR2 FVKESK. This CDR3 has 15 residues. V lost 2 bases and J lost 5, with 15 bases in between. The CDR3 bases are TGTGCCAGCAGCCAACTGACTAGAGCCGAGGAGACCCAGTACTTC. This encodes CASSQLTRAEETQYF.

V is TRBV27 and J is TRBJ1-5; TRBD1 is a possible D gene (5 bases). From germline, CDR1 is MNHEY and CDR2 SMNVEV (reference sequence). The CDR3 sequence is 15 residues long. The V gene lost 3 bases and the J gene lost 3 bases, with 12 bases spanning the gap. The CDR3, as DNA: TGTGCCAGCAGTTTGTCTTTAGGGGACAATCAGCCCCAGCATTTT. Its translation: CASSLSLGDNQPQHF.

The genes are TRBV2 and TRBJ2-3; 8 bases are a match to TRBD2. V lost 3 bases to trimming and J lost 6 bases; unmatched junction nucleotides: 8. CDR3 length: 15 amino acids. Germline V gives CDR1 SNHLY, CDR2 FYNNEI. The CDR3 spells CASSEARGRFDTQYF. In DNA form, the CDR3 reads TGTGCCAGCAGTGAGGCTCGCGGGAGGTTCGATACGCAGTATTTT.

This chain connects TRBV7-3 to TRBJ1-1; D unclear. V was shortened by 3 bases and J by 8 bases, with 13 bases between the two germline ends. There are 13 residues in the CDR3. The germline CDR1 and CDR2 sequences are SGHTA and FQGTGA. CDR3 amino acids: CASSFYAESEAFF. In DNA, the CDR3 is TGTGCCAGCAGCTTTTACGCGGAGTCGGAAGCTTTCTTT.

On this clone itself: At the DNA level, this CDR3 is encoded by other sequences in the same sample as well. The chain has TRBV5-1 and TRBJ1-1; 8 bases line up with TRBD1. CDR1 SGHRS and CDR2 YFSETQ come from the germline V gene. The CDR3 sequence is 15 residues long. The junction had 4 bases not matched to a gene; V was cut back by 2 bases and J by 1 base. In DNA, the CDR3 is TGCGCCAGCAGCTTCGGGACAGGCGAGAACACTGAAGCTTTCTTT. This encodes CASSFGTGENTEAFF.

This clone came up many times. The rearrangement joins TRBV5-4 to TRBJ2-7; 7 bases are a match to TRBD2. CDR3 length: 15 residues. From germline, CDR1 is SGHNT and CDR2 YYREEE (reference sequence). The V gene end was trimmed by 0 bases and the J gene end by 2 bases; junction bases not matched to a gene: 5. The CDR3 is CASSLAGGSTYEQYF. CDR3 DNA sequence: TGTGCCAGCAGCTTGGCCGGGGGGTCTACCTACGAGCAGTACTTC. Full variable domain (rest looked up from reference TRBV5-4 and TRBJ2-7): ETGVTQSPTHLIKTRGQQVTLRCSSQSGHNTVSWYQQALGQGPQFIFQYYREEENGRGNFPPRFSGLQFPNYSSELNVNALELDDSALYLCASSLAGGSTYEQYFGPGTRLTVT.

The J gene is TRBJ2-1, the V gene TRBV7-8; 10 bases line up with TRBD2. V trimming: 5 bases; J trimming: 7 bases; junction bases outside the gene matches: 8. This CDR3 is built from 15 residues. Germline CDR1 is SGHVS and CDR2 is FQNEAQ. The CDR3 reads CASSEREGPRNEQFF. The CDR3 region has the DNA TGTGCCAGCAGCGAGCGGGAGGGCCCTCGGAATGAGCAGTTCTTC.

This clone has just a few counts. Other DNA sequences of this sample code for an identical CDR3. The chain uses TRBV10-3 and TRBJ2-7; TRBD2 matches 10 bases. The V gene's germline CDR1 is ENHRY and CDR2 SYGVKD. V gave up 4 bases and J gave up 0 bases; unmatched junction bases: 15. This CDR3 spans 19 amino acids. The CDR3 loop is CAISGGGPTSGTISYEQYF. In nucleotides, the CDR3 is TGTGCCATCAGTGGGGGAGGGCCAACTAGCGGGACCATCTCCTACGAGCAGTACTTC.

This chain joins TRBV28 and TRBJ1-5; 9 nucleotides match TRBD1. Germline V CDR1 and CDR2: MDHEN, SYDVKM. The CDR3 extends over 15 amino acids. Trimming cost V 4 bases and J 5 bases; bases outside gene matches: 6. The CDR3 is CASSWTGDLDQPQHF. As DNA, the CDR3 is TGTGCCAGCAGTTGGACAGGGGATCTGGATCAGCCCCAGCATTTT.

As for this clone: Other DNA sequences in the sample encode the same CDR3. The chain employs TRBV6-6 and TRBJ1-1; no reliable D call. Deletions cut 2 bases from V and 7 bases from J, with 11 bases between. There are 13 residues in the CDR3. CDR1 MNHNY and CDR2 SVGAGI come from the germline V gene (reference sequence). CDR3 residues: CASSYGEIDEAFF. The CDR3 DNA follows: TGTGCCAGCAGTTACGGAGAGATAGATGAAGCTTTCTTT.

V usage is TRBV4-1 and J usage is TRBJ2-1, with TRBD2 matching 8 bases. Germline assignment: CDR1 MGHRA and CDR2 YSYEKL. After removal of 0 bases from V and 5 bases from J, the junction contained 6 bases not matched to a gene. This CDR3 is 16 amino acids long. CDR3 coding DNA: TGCGCCAGCAGCCAAGAGGGACTAGTTGAAGACAATGAGCAGTTCTTC. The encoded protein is CASSQEGLVEDNEQFF.

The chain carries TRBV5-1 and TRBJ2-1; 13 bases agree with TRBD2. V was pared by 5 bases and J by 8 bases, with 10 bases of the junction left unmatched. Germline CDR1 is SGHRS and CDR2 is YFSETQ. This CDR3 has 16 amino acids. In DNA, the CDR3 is TGCGCCAGCAGTCTAAGACTAGCGGGAGGCGGAGATGAGCAGTTCTTC. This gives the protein CASSLRLAGGGDEQFF.

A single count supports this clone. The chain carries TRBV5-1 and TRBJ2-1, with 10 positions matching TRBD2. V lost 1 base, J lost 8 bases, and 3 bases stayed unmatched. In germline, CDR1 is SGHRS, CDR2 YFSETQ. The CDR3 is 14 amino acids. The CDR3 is CASSLKAGGHEQFF. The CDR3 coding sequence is TGCGCCAGCAGCTTGAAAGCGGGGGGGCATGAGCAGTTCTTC.

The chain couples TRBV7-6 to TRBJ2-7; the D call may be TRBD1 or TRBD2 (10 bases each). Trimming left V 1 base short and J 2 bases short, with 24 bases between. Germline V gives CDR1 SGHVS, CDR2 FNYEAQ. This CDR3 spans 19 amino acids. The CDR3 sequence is CASSLGQGASSGGTYEQYF. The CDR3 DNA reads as TGTGCCAGCAGCTTAGGACAGGGGGCGTCTAGCGGGGGTACCTACGAGCAGTACTTC.

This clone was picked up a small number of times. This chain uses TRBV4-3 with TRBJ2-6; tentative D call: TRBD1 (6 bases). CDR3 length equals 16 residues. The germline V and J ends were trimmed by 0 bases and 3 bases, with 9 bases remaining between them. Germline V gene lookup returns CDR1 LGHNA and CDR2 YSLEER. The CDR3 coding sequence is TGCGCCAGCAGCCAAGATCCACAGGGTGGGGCCAACGTCCTGACTTTC. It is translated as CASSQDPQGGANVLTF.

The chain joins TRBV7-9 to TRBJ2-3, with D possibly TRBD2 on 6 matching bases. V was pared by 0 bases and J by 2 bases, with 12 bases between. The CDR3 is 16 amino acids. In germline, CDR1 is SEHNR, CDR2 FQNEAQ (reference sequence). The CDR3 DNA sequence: TGTGCCAGCAGCTTAGCGATCGGCGGGGACACAGATACGCAGTATTTT. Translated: CASSLAIGGDTDTQYF.

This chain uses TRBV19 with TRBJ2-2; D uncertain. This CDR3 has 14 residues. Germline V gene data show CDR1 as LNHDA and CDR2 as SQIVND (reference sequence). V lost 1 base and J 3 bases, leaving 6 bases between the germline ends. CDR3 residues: CASSIASDTGELFF. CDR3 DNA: TGTGCCAGTAGTATAGCTTCGGACACCGGGGAGCTGTTTTTT.